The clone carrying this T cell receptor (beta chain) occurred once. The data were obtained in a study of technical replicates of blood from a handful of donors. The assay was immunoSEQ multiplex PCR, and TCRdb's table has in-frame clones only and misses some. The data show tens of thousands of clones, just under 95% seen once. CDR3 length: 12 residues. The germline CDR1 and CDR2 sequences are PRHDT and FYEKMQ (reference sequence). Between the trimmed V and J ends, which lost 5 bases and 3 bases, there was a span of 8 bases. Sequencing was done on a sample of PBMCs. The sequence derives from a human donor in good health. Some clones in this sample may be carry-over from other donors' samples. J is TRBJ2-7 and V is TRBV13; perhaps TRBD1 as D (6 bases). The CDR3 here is CASSRDIYEQYF. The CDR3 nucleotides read TGTGCCAGCAGCCGGGACATCTACGAGCAGTACTTC.